This T cell receptor (beta chain) was sequenced during a study of blood T cell repertoires in COVID-19. Study at large: Material from acute and convalescent COVID-19 was sourced from the United States, Italy and Spain. T cells, B-cell-depleted T cells, or PBMCs provided the cDNA or gDNA that served as material.

Adults between about 18 and 95 years of age took part from 24 US areas. A COVID-19 case was met by exposed participants within 2 weeks before study entry. Produced via immunoSEQ multiplex PCR; TCRdb's table is partial and in-frame only. The sample contains about 140,000 clones, roughly 83% of which appear only once. CDR1 is MNHNY, CDR2 SVGAGI, per germline (reference sequence). The CDR3 loop spans 14 amino acids. The ends were cut back, 2 bases at V and 3 bases at J, with 8 bases in the middle. The clonotype originates from a man in his 70s who had been exposed to COVID-19. The chain carries TRBV6-6 and TRBJ1-5, with unresolved D. Sequenced: PBMCs or T cells enriched from blood (not recorded which). This CDR3 is CASSYGQANQPQHF. DNA of the CDR3: TGTGCCAGCAGTTACGGGCAGGCCAATCAGCCCCAGCATTTT.